The entry that follows covers one TCR beta chain sequence. Its antigen remains unidentified. The sample holds other DNA sequences that translate to the same CDR3. Loaded into unsorted PBMC replicate PCRs was 300 ng DNA, 25,000 to 30,000 T cell genomes. Assay used: immunoSEQ multiplex PCR; TCRdb lists only in-frame clones, some missing. The table records around 500,000 clones, less than 80% of them present only once. Those who donated, Caucasian adults without exception, all lived in Nashville, Tennessee. Unsorted samples, those not sorted, used some 100 million PBMCs for genomic DNA. These data originate in a study of shared clonotypes between healthy human individuals. V gave up 0 bases and J gave up 0 bases, with 4 bases separating them. The CDR3 spans 14 residues. From germline, CDR1 is MNHEY and CDR2 SVGAGI. Findings of the study overall: Clonotype sharing among donors, it was expected, would be affected by sequencing depth.

The chain has TRBV6-5 and TRBJ2-3; D is unclear. Sequencing input: PBMCs. This clonotype originated in a middle-aged woman in good health. Some clones in this sample may be carry-over from other donors' samples. The CDR3 sequence: CASSYSGSTDTQYF. In DNA form, the CDR3 reads TGTGCCAGCAGTTACTCGGGCAGCACAGATACGCAGTATTTT.